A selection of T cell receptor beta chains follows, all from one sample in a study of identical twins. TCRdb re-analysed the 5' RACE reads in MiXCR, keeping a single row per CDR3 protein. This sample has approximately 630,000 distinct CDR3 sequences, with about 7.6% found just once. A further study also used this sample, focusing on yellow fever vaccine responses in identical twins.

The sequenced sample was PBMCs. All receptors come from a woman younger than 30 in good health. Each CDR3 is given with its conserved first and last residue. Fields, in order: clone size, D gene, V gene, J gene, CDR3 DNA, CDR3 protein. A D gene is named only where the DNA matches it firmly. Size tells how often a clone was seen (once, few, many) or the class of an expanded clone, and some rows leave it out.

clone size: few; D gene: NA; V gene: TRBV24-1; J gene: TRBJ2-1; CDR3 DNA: TGTGCCACCAGTGATGGCAGGGGATCCTACAATGAGCAGTTCTTC; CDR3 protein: CATSDGRGSYNEQFF
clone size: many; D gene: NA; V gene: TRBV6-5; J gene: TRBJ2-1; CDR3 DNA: TGTGCCAGCAGTTACGTGGAGTTGAGTGAGCAGTTCTTC; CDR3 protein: CASSYVELSEQFF
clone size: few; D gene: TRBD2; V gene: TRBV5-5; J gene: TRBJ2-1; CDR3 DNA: TGTGCCAGCTGCAAAACCCCGGGACTAGCGGGTTACAATGAGCAGTTCTTC; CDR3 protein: CASCKTPGLAGYNEQFF
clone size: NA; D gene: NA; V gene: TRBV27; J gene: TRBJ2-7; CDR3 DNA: TGTGCCAGCAGTGAGGGGCGGTTCGCCTACGAGCAGTACTTC; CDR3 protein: CASSEGRFAYEQYF
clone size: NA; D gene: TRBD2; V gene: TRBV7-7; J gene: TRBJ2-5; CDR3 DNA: TGTGCCAGCAGCTGGGCTAGCGGGATGAGAGAGACCCAGTACTTC; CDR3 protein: CASSWASGMRETQYF
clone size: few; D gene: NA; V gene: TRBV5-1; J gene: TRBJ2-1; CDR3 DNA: TGCGCCAGCAGCCCAACCCCAGCCCCGGAGCAGTTCTTC; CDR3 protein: CASSPTPAPEQFF
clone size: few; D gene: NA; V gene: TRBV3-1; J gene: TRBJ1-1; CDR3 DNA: TGTGCCAGCAGCCAAGGCAGGGGTTTGTTGGGCACTGAAGCTTTCTTT; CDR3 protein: CASSQGRGLLGTEAFF
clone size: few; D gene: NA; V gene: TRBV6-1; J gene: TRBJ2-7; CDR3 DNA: TGTGCCAGCAGCATCGACCCCAACCGCATCGGCGAGCAGTACTTC; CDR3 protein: CASSIDPNRIGEQYF
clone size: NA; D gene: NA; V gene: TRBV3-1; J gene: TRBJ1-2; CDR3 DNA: TGTGCCAGCAGCCAAGCACAGGAAAACTATGGCTACACCTTC; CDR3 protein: CASSQAQENYGYTF
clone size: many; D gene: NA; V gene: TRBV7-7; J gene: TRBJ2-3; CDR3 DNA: TGTGCCAGCAGCTTGTGGGGTGCAGATACGCAGTATTTT; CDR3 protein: CASSLWGADTQYF
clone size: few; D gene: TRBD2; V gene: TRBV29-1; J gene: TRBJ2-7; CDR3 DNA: TGCAGCGTTGAAGATCAAGGCCTAGCGGGACACGAGCAGTACTTC; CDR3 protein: CSVEDQGLAGHEQYF
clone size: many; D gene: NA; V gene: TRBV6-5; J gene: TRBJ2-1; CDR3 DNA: TGTGCCAGCAGTTACTCGGGAGTAAGCCTCTTCTACAATGAGCAGTTCTTC; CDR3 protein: CASSYSGVSLFYNEQFF
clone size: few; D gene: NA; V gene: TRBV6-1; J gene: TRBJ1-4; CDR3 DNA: TGTGCCAGCAGTCCAGAGGTGACTAATGAAAAACTGTTTTTT; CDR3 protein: CASSPEVTNEKLFF
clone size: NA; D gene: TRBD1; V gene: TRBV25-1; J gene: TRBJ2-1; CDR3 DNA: TGTGCCAGCAGTGAATTAACAGGGGGCAATGAGCAGTTCTTC; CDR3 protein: CASSELTGGNEQFF
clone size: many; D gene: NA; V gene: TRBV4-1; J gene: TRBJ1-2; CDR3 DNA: TGCGCCAGCAGCCAAGATCTCTACACCGGGGGCTACACCTTC; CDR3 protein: CASSQDLYTGGYTF
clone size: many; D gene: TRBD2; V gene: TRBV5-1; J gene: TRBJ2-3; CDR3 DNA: TGCGCCAGCAGCTTGGAGCTAGCGGGAACTGGAGATACGCAGTATTTT; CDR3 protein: CASSLELAGTGDTQYF
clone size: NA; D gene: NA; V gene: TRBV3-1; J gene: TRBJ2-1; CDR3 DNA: TGTGCCAGCAGCCAAGTGTTAGGCTACAATGAGCAGTTCTTC; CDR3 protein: CASSQVLGYNEQFF
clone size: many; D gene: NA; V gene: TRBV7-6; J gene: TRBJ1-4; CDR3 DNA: TGTGCCAGCAGCTCTTCCGGGACGGTTAATGAAAAACTGTTTTTT; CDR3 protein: CASSSSGTVNEKLFF
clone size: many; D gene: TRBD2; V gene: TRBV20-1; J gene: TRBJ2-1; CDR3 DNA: TGCAGTGTGTTTCGGGTAGGACTAGCGGGAGATGAGCAGTTCTTC; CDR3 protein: CSVFRVGLAGDEQFF
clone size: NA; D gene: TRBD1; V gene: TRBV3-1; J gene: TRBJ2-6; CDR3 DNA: TGTGCCAGCAGCCGAACCTTGACAGGGAGCGGGGCCAACGTCCTGACTTTC; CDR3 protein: CASSRTLTGSGANVLTF